These T cell receptor beta chains were read from a single sample in a study of blood T cell repertoires in COVID-19. Profiled with immunoSEQ multiplex PCR; TCRdb holds only in-frame clones, not every one. In the table there are some 170,000 clones, about 86% of which are singletons. The specimen sequenced was peripheral blood. The receptors here all came from a woman aged 70 to 79 with COVID-19, enrolled during active disease. Both conserved end residues are part of each CDR3. Fields, in order: D gene, J gene, V gene, clone size, CDR3 DNA, CDR3 protein. D genes are given only for firm matches. Clone size is shown for a subset of rows, as once, few, many or a class of expanded clone.

D: TRBD2; J: TRBJ2-5; V: TRBV3-1/TRBV3-2; size: NA; DNA: TGTGCCAGCAGCCAGGCTTCATCGGGACTATTCCAAGAGACCCAGTACTTC; CDR3: CASSQASSGLFQETQYF
D: NA; J: TRBJ2-3; V: TRBV3-1/TRBV3-2; size: once; DNA: TGTGCCAGCAGCCAAGAAGGGCCCGGGGGCACAGATACGCAGTATTTT; CDR3: CASSQEGPGGTDTQYF
D: NA; J: TRBJ1-1; V: TRBV29-1; size: NA; DNA: TGCAGCGCTCGGGACGGCGGGGGAACTGAAGCTTTCTTT; CDR3: CSARDGGGTEAFF
D: TRBD2; J: TRBJ2-3; V: TRBV7-9; size: NA; DNA: TGTGCCAGCAGCTTACGGGGGACGATGGGACTAGCGGGCACAGATACGCAGTATTTT; CDR3: CASSLRGTMGLAGTDTQYF
D: TRBD1; J: TRBJ1-2; V: TRBV29-1; size: NA; DNA: TGCAGCGCTACCGGGACAGGGGACTATGGCTACACCTTC; CDR3: CSATGTGDYGYTF
D: TRBD2; J: TRBJ2-3; V: TRBV9; size: NA; DNA: TGTGCCAGCAGCCAGACTAGCGGGAGGGGGTCAGATACGCAGTATTTT; CDR3: CASSQTSGRGSDTQYF
D: TRBD1; J: TRBJ2-5; V: TRBV18; size: NA; DNA: TGTGCCAGCTCACCCGACAGGGGTGAGACCCAGTACTTC; CDR3: CASSPDRGETQYF
D: TRBD2; J: TRBJ2-5; V: TRBV28; size: NA; DNA: TGTGCCGGTTCGTGGCAGCGGGGCCAAGAGACCCAGTACTTC; CDR3: CAGSWQRGQETQYF
D: NA; J: TRBJ1-5; V: TRBV5-5; size: NA; DNA: TGTGCCAGCAGCTCCGGGACACTTAGCAATCAGCCCCAGCATTTT; CDR3: CASSSGTLSNQPQHF
D: TRBD1; J: TRBJ2-7; V: TRBV28; size: NA; DNA: TGTGCCAGCAGGATCCCGTCGACAGGGTTGGGCTACGAGCAGTACTTC; CDR3: CASRIPSTGLGYEQYF
D: TRBD1; J: TRBJ2-3; V: TRBV9; size: NA; DNA: TGTGCCAGCAGCAGGACAGGGGGCGGCACAGATACGCAGTATTTT; CDR3: CASSRTGGGTDTQYF
D: TRBD1; J: TRBJ2-2; V: TRBV28; size: NA; DNA: TGTGCCAGCAGTTTATCTACAGGGGGCCTTGTTGGCGGGGAGCTGTTTTTT; CDR3: CASSLSTGGLVGGELFF
D: NA; J: TRBJ1-3; V: TRBV19; size: NA; DNA: TGTGCCAGTAGTCCCCGGACGGGAAGCTCTGGAAACACCATATATTTT; CDR3: CASSPRTGSSGNTIYF
D: NA; J: TRBJ2-2; V: TRBV7-2; size: NA; DNA: TGTGCCAGCAGCTCTAGACCCGGCACCGGGGAGCTGTTTTTT; CDR3: CASSSRPGTGELFF
D: NA; J: TRBJ1-6; V: TRBV5-6; size: NA; DNA: TGTGCCAGCAGCTTGACAGGACGACCGTATTCACCCCTCCACTTT; CDR3: CASSLTGRPYSPLHF
D: NA; J: TRBJ1-3; V: TRBV19; size: NA; DNA: TGTGCCAGTACGCGGACAGACTCTGGAAACACCATATATTTT; CDR3: CASTRTDSGNTIYF
D: TRBD2; J: TRBJ2-3; V: TRBV7-9; size: NA; DNA: TGTGCCAGCAGCTTGCTAGCGGGAGGAACAGATACGCAGTATTTT; CDR3: CASSLLAGGTDTQYF
D: TRBD2; J: TRBJ2-4; V: TRBV27; size: NA; DNA: TGTGCCAGCAGTTTACTCCCCGGGACTAGCGGGAGGTCTTACATTCAGTACTTC; CDR3: CASSLLPGTSGRSYIQYF
D: TRBD1; J: TRBJ1-1; V: TRBV11-3; size: NA; DNA: TGTGCCAGCAGCTCCAGGACAGGTAACACTGAAGCTTTCTTT; CDR3: CASSSRTGNTEAFF
D: NA; J: TRBJ1-5; V: TRBV4-3; size: NA; DNA: TGCGCCAGCAGCCAAGGACGGAGTTTCAATCAGCCCCAGCATTTT; CDR3: CASSQGRSFNQPQHF
D: TRBD1; J: TRBJ1-1; V: TRBV3-1/TRBV3-2; size: NA; DNA: TGTGCCAGCACCAACAGGGGGCGGGGTGAAGCTTTCTTT; CDR3: CASTNRGRGEAFF
D: NA; J: TRBJ1-2; V: TRBV4-3; size: NA; DNA: TGCGCCAGCAGCCGGGGCACTGGGTTGGATGGCTACACCTTC; CDR3: CASSRGTGLDGYTF
D: TRBD1; J: TRBJ2-7; V: TRBV27; size: NA; DNA: TGTGCCAGCACCCACGCCGCCGGACAGGGGGCCTACGAGCAGTACTTC; CDR3: CASTHAAGQGAYEQYF
D: NA; J: TRBJ2-1; V: TRBV11-3; size: NA; DNA: TGTGCCAGCAGCTCCCGTAGTGGCGGCTCCTACAATGAGCAGTTCTTC; CDR3: CASSSRSGGSYNEQFF
D: TRBD2; J: TRBJ2-3; V: TRBV15; size: NA; DNA: TGTGCCACCAGCAGCCCACTAGCGGGAGCCCCGGTTGGAGATACGCAGTATTTT; CDR3: CATSSPLAGAPVGDTQYF
D: NA; J: TRBJ2-5; V: TRBV6-5; size: few; DNA: TGTGCCAGCAGTCCTACATCGACAGGAAGTGCGACCCAGTACTTC; CDR3: CASSPTSTGSATQYF
D: NA; J: TRBJ2-7; V: TRBV5-4; size: NA; DNA: TGTGCCAGCAGCTCCCAGGGATCCTACGAGCAGTACTTC; CDR3: CASSSQGSYEQYF
D: NA; J: TRBJ1-2; V: TRBV13; size: NA; DNA: TGTGCCAGCAGCTTAGAGCCCCAGGGTCAAGGGGGCTACACCTTC; CDR3: CASSLEPQGQGGYTF
D: TRBD1; J: TRBJ2-3; V: TRBV14; size: NA; DNA: TGTGCCAGCAGCCAAAAGGGGACAGTTCGAGTCACAGATACGCAGTATTTT; CDR3: CASSQKGTVRVTDTQYF
D: NA; J: TRBJ1-4; V: TRBV28; size: NA; DNA: TGTGCCAGCACCCCCTCCCTCTCGGGGGGTGGTGAAAAACTGTTTTTT; CDR3: CASTPSLSGGGEKLFF
D: NA; J: TRBJ2-1; V: TRBV7-9; size: NA; DNA: TGTGCCAGCAGCATACAGGGTATCGACAATGAGCAGTTCTTC; CDR3: CASSIQGIDNEQFF
D: TRBD1; J: TRBJ2-1; V: TRBV30; size: NA; DNA: TGTGCCTGGAGTGTACTGACAGGGGCCTACAATGAGCAGTTCTTC; CDR3: CAWSVLTGAYNEQFF
D: TRBD1; J: TRBJ2-3; V: TRBV7-2; size: once; DNA: TGTGCCAGCAGCGGGGGACAGAGCACAGATACGCAGTATTTT; CDR3: CASSGGQSTDTQYF
D: TRBD1; J: TRBJ1-6; V: TRBV5-1; size: NA; DNA: TGCGCCAGCAGCGCCGGGACAGAGGGTTCACCCCTCCACTTT; CDR3: CASSAGTEGSPLHF
D: TRBD1; J: TRBJ1-4; V: TRBV5-6; size: few; DNA: TGTGCCAGCAGCTTACAGGGGGCGCGAGGTAATGAAAAACTGTTTTTT; CDR3: CASSLQGARGNEKLFF
D: TRBD1; J: TRBJ2-1; V: TRBV7-3; size: NA; DNA: TGTGCCAGCAGCCTCACGAGGGACAGCTACAATGAGCAGTTCTTC; CDR3: CASSLTRDSYNEQFF
D: NA; J: TRBJ1-2; V: TRBV3-1/TRBV3-2; size: NA; DNA: TGTGCCAGCAGCCAACTCGGTGGGGGGTCGGGCGGCTACACCTTC; CDR3: CASSQLGGGSGGYTF
D: NA; J: TRBJ1-4; V: TRBV6-6; size: NA; DNA: TGTGCCAGCAGTTATGGGCAGGGTGCAACTAATGAAAAACTGTTTTTT; CDR3: CASSYGQGATNEKLFF
D: NA; J: TRBJ2-5; V: TRBV3-1/TRBV3-2; size: NA; DNA: TGTGCCAGCAGCCAAGATGTAGCTCGAGGGGAGACCCAGTACTTC; CDR3: CASSQDVARGETQYF
D: TRBD2; J: TRBJ2-1; V: TRBV5-1; size: NA; DNA: TGCGCCAGCAGCAGGGGGACTAGCGGGAATCGTGCGTTCTTC; CDR3: CASSRGTSGNRAFF
D: NA; J: TRBJ1-1; V: TRBV6-4; size: NA; DNA: TGTGCCAGCAGTCAACAGGGAGACACTGAAGCTTTCTTT; CDR3: CASSQQGDTEAFF
D: NA; J: TRBJ1-1; V: TRBV4-1; size: few; DNA: TGCGCCAGCAGCCAAGATTCTCCGCCACCAAGGGGAGAAGCTTTCTTT; CDR3: CASSQDSPPPRGEAFF
D: TRBD2; J: TRBJ2-7; V: TRBV28; size: NA; DNA: TGTGCCAGCAGTTTCGCCCCGGGACTTGGGACTAGCGAGTACGAGCAGTACTTC; CDR3: CASSFAPGLGTSEYEQYF
D: TRBD1; J: TRBJ1-1; V: TRBV7-2; size: NA; DNA: TGTGCCAGCAGAGGCTGGACAGGGGGCTTAGACACTGAAGCTTTCTTT; CDR3: CASRGWTGGLDTEAFF
D: TRBD2; J: TRBJ2-1; V: TRBV28; size: NA; DNA: TGTGCCAGCAGTAAAGCCAGCGGGGATGAGCAGTTCTTC; CDR3: CASSKASGDEQFF
D: NA; J: TRBJ2-7; V: TRBV6-5; size: few; DNA: TGTGCCAGCAGTCCCTTGGGTAGACTTGACTACGAGCAGTACTTC; CDR3: CASSPLGRLDYEQYF
D: NA; J: TRBJ2-5; V: TRBV6-5; size: once; DNA: TGTGCCAGCAGTAGTTACGTGGGCGAACAAGAGACCCAGTACTTC; CDR3: CASSSYVGEQETQYF
D: NA; J: TRBJ1-1; V: TRBV10-3; size: few; DNA: TGTGCCATCACGGCGGAGGCCGACATGAACACTGAAGCTTTCTTT; CDR3: CAITAEADMNTEAFF
D: NA; J: TRBJ2-7; V: TRBV2; size: few; DNA: TGTGCCAGCAGAACAGCCTTTAACTCCTACGAGCAGTACTTC; CDR3: CASRTAFNSYEQYF
D: NA; J: TRBJ2-7; V: TRBV11-3; size: once; DNA: TGTGCCAGCAGCTCCCGGACATCTTATTACGAGCAGTACTTC; CDR3: CASSSRTSYYEQYF